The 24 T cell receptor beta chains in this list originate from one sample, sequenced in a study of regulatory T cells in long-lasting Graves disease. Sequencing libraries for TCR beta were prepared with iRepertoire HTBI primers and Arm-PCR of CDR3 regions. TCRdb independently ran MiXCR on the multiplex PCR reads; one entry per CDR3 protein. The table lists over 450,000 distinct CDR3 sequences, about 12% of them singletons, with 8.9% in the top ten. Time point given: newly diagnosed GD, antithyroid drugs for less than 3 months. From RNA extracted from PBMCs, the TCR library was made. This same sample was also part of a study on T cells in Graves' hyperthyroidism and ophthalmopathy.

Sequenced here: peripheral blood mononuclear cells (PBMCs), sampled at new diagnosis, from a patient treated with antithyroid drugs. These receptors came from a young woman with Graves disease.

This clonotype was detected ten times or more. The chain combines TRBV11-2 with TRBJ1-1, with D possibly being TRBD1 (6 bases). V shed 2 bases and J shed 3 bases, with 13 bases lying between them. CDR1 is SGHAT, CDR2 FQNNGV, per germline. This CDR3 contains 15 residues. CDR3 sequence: CASSLRFRGDTEAFF. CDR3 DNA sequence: TGTGCCAGCAGCTTACGGTTCAGGGGAGACACTGAAGCTTTCTTT.

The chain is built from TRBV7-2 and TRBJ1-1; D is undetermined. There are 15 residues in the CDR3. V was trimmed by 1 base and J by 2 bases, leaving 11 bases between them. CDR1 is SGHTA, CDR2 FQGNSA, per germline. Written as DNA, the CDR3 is TGTGCCAGCAGCTTAGATTGGTCCGATAACACTGAAGCTTTCTTT. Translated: CASSLDWSDNTEAFF.

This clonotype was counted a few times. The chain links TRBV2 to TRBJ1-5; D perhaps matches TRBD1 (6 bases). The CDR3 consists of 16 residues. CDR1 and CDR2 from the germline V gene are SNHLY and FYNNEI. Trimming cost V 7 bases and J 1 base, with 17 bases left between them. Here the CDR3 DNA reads TGTGCCAGCACTTCTTCGGGGGCTGGAAGCAATCAGCCCCAGCATTTT. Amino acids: CASTSSGAGSNQPQHF.

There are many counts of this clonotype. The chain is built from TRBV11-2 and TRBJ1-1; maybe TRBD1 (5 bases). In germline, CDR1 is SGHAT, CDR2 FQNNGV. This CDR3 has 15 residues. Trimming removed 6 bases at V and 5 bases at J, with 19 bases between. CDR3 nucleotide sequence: TGTGCCAGCAGGACCTGGGCGGGAAAGGGGACTGAAGCTTTCTTT. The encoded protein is CASRTWAGKGTEAFF.

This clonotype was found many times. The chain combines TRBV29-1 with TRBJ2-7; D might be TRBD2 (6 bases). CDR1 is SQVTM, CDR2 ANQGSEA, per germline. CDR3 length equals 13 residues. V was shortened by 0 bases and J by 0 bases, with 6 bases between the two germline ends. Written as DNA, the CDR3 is TGCAGCGTTGAAGACGGGAGCTCCTACGAGCAGTACTTC. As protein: CSVEDGSSYEQYF.

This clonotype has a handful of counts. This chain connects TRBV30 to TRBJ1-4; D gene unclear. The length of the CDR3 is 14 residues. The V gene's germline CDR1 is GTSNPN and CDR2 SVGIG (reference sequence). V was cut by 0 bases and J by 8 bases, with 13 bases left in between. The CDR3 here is CAWSVPGSGEKLFF. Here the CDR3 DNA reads TGTGCCTGGAGTGTCCCTGGATCGGGGGAAAAACTGTTTTTT.

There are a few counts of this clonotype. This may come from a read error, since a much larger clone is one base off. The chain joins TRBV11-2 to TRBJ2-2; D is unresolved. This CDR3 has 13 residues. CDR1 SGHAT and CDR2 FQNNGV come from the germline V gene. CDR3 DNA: TGTGCCAGCGGCTTAGTTCGGTCCGGGGAGCTGTTTTTT. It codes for CASGLVRSGELFF.

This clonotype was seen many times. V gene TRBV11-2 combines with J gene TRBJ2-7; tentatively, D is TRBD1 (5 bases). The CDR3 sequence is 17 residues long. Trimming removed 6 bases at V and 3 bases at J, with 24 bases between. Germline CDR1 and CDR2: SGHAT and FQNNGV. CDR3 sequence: CASSSYIGAHWNYEQYF. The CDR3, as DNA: TGTGCCAGCAGTTCTTATATAGGGGCCCACTGGAACTACGAGCAGTACTTC.

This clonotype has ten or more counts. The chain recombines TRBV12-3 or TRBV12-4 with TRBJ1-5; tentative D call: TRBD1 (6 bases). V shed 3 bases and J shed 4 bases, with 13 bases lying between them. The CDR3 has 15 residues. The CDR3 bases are TGTGCCAGCAGTTTGGAGGGGGGGGGGAATCAGCCCCAGCATTTT. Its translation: CASSLEGGGNQPQHF.

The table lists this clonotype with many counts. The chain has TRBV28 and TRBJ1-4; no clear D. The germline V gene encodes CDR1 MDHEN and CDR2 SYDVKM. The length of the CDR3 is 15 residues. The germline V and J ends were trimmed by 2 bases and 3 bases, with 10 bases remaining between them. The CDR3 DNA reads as TGTGCCAGCAGTTTACTGGCGGCAGCTAATGAAAAACTGTTTTTT. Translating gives CASSLLAAANEKLFF.

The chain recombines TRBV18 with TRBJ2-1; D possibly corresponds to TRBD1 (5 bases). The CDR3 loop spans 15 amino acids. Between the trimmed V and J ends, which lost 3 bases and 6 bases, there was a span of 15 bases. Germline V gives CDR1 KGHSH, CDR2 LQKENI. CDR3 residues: CASSPVMTVSNEQFF. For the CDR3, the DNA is TGTGCCAGCTCACCCGTAATGACAGTCTCCAATGAGCAGTTCTTC. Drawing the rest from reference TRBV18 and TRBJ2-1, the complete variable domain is NAGVMQNPRHLVRRRGQEARLRCSPMKGHSHVYWYRQLPEEGLKFMVYLQKENIIDESGMPKERFSAEFPKEGPSILRIQQVVRGDSAAYFCASSPVMTVSNEQFFGPGTRLTVL.

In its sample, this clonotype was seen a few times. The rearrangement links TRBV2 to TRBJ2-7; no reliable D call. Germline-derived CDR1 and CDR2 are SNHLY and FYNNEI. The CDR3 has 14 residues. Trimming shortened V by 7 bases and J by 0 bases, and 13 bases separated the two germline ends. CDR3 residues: CASMNTESSYEQYF. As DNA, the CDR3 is TGTGCCAGCATGAACACTGAGAGCTCCTACGAGCAGTACTTC.

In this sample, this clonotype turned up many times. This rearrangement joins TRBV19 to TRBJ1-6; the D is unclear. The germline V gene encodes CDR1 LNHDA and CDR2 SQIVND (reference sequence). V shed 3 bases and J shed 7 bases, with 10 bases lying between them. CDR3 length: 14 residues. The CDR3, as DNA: TGTGCCAGTAGTATGACACCGATGAATTCACCCCTCCACTTT. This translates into CASSMTPMNSPLHF. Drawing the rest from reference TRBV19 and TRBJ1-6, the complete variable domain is DGGITQSPKYLFRKEGQNVTLSCEQNLNHDAMYWYRQDPGQGLRLIYYSQIVNDFQKGDIAEGYSVSREKKESFPLTVTSAQKNPTAFYLCASSMTPMNSPLHFGNGTRLTVT.

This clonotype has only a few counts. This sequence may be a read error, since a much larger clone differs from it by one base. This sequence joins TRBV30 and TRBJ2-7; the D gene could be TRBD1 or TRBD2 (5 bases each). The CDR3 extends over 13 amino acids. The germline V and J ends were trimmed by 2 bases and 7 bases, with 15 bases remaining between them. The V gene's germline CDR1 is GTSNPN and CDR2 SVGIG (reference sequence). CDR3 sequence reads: CAWSRGRDAEQYF. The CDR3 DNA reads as TGTGCCTGGAGTAGGGGACGGGACGCGGAGCAGTACTTC.

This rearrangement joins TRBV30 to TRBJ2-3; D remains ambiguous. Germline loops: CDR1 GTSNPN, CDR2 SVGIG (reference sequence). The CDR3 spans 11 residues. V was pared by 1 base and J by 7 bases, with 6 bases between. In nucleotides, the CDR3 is TGTGCCTGGAGTGAAGGGAATACGCAGTATTTT. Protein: CAWSEGNTQYF.

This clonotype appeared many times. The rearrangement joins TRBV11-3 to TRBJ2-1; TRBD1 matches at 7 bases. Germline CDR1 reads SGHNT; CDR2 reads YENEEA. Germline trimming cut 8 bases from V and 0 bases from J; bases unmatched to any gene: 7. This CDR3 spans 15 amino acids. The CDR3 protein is CASASRGISYNEQFF. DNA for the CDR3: TGTGCCAGCGCCTCCAGGGGGATCTCCTACAATGAGCAGTTCTTC. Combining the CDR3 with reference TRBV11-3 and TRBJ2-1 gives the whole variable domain EAGVVQSPRYKIIEKKQPVAFWCNPISGHNTLYWYLQNLGQGPELLIRYENEEAVDDSQLPKDRFSAERLKGVDSTLKIQPAELGDSAVYLCASASRGISYNEQFFGPGTRLTVL.

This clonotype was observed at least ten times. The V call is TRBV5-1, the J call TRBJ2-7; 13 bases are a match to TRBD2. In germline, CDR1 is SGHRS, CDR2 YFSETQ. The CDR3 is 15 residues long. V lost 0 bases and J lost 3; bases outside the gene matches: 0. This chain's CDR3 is CASSLGTSGSYEQYF. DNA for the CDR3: TGCGCCAGCAGCTTGGGGACTAGCGGGAGCTACGAGCAGTACTTC.

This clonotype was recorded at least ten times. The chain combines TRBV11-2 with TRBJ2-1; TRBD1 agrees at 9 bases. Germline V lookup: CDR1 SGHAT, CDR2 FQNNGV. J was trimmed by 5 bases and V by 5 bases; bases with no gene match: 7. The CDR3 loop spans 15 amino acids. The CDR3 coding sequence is TGTGCCAGCAGCCAAAACAGGGGGCTCGACAATGAGCAGTTCTTC. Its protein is CASSQNRGLDNEQFF.

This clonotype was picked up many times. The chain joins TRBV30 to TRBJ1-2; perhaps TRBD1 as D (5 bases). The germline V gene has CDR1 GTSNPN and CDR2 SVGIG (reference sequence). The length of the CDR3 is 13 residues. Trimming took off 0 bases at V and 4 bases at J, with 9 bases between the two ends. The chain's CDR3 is CAWSVQTVYGYTF. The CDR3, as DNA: TGTGCCTGGAGTGTACAGACAGTCTATGGCTACACCTTC.

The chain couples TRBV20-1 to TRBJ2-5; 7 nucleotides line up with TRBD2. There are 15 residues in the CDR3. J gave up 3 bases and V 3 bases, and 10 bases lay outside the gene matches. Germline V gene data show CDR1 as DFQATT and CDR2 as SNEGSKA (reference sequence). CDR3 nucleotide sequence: TGCAGTGCTAGGGGGGGGGACTGGTCCGAAGAGACCCAGTACTTC. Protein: CSARGGDWSEETQYF.

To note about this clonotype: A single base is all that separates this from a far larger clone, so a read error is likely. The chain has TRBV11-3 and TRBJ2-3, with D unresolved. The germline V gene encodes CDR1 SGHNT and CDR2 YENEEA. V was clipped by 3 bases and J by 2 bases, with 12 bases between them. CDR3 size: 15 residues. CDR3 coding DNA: TGTGCCAGCAGCTTGAGATCCCACTACACAGATACGCAGTATTTT. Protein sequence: CASSLRSHYTDTQYF.

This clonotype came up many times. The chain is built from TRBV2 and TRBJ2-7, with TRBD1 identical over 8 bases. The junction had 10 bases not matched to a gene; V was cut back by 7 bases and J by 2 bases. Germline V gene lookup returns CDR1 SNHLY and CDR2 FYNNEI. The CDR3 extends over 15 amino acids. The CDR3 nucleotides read TGTGCCAGCATGAGGGTAGGGACAGGCACCTACGAGCAGTACTTC. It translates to CASMRVGTGTYEQYF.

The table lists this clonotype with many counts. CDR3 nucleotides: TGTGCCAGCAGACCCCTCCTGACAGGGGGCACTGAAGCTTTCTTT. This codes for CASRPLLTGGTEAFF. The chain is built from TRBV6-2 or TRBV6-3 and TRBJ1-1, with TRBD1 matching 9 bases. Germline CDR1 reads MNHEY; CDR2 reads SVGEGT. The CDR3 spans 15 residues. V dropped 6 bases and J dropped 4; count of bases not matched to a gene: 9.

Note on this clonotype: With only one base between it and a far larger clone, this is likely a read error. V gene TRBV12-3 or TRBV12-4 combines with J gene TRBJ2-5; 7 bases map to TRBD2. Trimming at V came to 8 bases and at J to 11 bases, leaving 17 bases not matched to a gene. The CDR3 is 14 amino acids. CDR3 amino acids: CASLRGGSYNEQYF. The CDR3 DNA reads TGTGCCAGCCTGCGGGGAGGGAGCTACAATGAGCAGTACTTC.